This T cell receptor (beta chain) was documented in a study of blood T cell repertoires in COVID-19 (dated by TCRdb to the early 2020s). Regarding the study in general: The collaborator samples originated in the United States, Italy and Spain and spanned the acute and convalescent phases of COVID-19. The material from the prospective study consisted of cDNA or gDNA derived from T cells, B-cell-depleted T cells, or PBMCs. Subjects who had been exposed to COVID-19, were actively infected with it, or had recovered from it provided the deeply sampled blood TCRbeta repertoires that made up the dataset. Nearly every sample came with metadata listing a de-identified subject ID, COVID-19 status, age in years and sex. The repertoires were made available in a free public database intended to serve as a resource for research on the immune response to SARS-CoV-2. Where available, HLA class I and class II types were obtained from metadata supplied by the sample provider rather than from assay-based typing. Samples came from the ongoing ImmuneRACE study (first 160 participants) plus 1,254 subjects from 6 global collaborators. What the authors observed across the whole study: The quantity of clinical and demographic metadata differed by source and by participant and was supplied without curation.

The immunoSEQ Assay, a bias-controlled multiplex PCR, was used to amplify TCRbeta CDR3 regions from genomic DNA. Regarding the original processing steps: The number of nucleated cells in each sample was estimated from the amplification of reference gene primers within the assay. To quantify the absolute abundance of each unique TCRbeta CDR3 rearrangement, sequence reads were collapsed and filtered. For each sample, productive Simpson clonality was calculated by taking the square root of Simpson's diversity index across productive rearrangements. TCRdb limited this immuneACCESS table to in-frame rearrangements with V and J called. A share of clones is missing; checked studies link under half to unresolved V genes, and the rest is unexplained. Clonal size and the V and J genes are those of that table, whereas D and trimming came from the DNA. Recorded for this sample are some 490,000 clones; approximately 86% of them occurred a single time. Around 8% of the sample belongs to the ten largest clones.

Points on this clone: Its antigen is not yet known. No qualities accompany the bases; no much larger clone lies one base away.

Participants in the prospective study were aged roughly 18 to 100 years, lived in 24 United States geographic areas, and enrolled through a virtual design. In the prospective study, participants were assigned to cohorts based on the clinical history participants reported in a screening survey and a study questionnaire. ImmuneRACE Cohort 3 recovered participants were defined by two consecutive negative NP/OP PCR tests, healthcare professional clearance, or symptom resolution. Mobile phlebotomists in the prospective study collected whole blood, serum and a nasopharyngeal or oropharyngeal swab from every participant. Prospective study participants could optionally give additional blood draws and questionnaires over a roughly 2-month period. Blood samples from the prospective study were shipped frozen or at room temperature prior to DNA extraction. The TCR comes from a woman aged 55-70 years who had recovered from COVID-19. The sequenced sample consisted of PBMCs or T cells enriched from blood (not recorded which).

The sequence in DNA is TGTGCCAGCAGCCCGGGTGGACAGGGGGATTATGGCTACACCTTC. Its translation is CASSPGGQGDYGYTF. The V and J segments used are TRBV5-4 and TRBJ1-2; TRBD1 matches 10 bases in the middle. The CDR3 contains 15 residues, cysteine and phenylalanine counted. This entry keeps only the CDR3 DNA: 45 bases, framed from base 1. V is cut back by 4 bases and J by 5 bases, with 8 bases in the junction unmatched. CDR1 SGHNT and CDR2 YYREEE were looked up in the germline V gene (reference sequence).